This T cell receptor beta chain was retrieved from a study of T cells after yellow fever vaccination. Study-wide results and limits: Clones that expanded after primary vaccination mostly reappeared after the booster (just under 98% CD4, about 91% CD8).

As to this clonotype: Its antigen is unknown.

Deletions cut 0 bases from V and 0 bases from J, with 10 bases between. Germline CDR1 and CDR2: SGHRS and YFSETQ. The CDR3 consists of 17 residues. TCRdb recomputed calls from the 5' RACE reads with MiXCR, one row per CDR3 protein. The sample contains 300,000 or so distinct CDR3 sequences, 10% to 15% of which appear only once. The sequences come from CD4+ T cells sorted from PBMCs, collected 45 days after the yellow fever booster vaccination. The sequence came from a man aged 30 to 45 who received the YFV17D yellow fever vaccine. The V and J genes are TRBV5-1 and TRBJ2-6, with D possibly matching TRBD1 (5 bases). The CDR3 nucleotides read TGCGCCAGCAGCTTGGGTACAGGATTCTCTGGGGCCAACGTCCTGACTTTC. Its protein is CASSLGTGFSGANVLTF.